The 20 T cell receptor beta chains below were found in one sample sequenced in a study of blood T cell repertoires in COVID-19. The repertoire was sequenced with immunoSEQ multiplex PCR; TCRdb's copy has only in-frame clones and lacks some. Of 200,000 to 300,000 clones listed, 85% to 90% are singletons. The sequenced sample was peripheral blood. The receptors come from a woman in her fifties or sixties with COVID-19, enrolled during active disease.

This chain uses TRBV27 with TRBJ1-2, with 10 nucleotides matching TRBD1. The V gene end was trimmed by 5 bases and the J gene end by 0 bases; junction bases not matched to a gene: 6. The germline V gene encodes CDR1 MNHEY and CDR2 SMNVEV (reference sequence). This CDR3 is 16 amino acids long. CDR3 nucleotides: TGTGCCAGCAGTCGCGGGACAGGGGTATCTAACTATGGCTACACCTTC. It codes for CASSRGTGVSNYGYTF.

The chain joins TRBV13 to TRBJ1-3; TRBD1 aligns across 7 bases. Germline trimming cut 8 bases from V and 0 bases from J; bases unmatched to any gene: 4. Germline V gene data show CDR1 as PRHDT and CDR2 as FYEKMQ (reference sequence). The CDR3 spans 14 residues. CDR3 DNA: TGTGCCAGCGGGAACAGGGGCTCTGGAAACACCATATATTTT. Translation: CASGNRGSGNTIYF.

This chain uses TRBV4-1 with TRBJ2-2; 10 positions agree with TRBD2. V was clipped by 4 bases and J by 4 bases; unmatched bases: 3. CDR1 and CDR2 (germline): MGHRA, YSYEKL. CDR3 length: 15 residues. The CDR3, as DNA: TGCGCCAGCAGCCTTCGGACTAGCGGCACCGGGGAGCTGTTTTTT. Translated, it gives CASSLRTSGTGELFF.

The CDR3 coding sequence is TGTGCCAGCAGAAACGACTGGGGGGTATTGAATAGCAATCAGCCCCAGCATTTT. Encoded protein: CASRNDWGVLNSNQPQHF. The rearrangement links TRBV5-6 to TRBJ1-5; D might be TRBD1 (5 bases). The germline V gene has CDR1 SGHDT and CDR2 YYEEEE. The CDR3 runs 18 residues. V lost 5 bases and J lost 0, with 21 bases in between.

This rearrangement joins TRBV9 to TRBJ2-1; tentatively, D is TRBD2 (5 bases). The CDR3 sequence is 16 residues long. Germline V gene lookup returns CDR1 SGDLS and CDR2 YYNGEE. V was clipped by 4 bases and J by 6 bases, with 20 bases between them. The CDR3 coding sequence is TGTGCCAGCAGCATGACCGGGGTGACCGTGGGCAATGAGCAGTTCTTC. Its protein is CASSMTGVTVGNEQFF.

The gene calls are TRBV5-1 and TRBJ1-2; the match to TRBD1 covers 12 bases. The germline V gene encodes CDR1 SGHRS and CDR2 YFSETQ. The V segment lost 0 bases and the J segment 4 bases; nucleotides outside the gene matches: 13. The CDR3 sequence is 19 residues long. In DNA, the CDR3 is TGCGCCAGCAGCTTGGTCCCGGGACAGGGGGCACCTACGGGCTATGGCTACACCTTC. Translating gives CASSLVPGQGAPTGYGYTF.

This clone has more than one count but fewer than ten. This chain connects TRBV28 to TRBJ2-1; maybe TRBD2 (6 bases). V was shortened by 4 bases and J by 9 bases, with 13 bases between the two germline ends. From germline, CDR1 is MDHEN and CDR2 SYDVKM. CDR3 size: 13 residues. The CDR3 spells CASSSTRRGEQFF. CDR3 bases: TGTGCCAGCAGTTCTACTAGGAGGGGTGAGCAGTTCTTC.

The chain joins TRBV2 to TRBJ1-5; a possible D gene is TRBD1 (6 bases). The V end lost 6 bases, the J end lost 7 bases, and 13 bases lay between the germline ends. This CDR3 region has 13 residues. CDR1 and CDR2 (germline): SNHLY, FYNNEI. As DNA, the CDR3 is TGTGCCAGCAGAGGACGGGGGGGCCAGCCCCAGCATTTT. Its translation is CASRGRGGQPQHF.

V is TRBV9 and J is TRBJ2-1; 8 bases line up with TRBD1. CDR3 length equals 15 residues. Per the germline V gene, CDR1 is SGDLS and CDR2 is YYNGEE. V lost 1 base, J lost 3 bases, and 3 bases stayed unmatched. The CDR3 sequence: CASSVQGAVYNEQFF. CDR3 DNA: TGTGCCAGCAGCGTACAGGGGGCGGTCTACAATGAGCAGTTCTTC.

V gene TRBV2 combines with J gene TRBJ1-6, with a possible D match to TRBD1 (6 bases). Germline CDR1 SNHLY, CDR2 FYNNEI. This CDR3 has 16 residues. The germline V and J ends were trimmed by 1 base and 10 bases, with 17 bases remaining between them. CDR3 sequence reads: CASSEEYPRGDSPLHF. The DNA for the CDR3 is TGTGCCAGCAGTGAAGAATATCCCAGGGGTGACTCACCCCTCCACTTT.

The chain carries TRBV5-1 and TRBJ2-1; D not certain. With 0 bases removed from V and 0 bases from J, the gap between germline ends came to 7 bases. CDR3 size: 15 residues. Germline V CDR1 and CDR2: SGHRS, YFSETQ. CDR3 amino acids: CASSLAVTSYNEQFF. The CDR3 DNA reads TGCGCCAGCAGCTTGGCGGTTACCTCCTACAATGAGCAGTTCTTC.

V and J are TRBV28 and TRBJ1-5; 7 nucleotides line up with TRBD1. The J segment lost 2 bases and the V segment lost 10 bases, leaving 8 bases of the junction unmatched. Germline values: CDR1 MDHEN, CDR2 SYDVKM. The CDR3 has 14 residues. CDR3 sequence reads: CATRDSGGNQPQHF. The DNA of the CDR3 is TGTGCCACCAGGGACAGCGGCGGCAATCAGCCCCAGCATTTT.

The CDR3 region has the DNA TGCAGCGTCCAAGCGGGAGTGGGCACAGATACGCAGTATTTT. The encoded protein is CSVQAGVGTDTQYF. The chain has TRBV29-1 and TRBJ2-3; 8 bases map to TRBD2. V was pared by 6 bases and J by 1 base, with 6 bases of the junction left unmatched. Germline CDR1 is SQVTM and CDR2 is ANQGSEA. The CDR3 is 14 residues long.

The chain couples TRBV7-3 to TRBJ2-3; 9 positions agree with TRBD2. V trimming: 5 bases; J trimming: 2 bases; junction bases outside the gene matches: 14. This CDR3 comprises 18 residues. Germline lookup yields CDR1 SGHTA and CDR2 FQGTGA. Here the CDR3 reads CASSPLAGIRQYTDTQYF. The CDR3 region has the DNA TGTGCCAGCAGCCCCCTAGCGGGGATTCGTCAGTACACAGATACGCAGTATTTT.

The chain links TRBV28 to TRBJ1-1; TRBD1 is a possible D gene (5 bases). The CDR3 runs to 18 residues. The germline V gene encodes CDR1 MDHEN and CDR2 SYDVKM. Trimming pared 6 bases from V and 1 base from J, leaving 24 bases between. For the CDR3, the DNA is TGTGCCAGCAGCGAGACAGCCACCCTGGTGAGGAAGAACACTGAAGCTTTCTTT. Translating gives CASSETATLVRKNTEAFF.

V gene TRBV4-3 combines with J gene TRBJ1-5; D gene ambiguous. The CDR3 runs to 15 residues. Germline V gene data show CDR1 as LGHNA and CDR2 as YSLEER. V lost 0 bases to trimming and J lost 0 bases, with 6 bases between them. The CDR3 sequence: CASSQEPYSNQPQHF. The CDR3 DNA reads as TGCGCCAGCAGCCAAGAACCCTATAGCAATCAGCCCCAGCATTTT.

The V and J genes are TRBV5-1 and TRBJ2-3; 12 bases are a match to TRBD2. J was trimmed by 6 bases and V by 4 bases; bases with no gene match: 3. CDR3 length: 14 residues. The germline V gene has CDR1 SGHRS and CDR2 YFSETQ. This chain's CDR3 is CASSATSGSDTQYF. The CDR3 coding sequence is TGCGCCAGCAGCGCGACTAGCGGGAGTGATACGCAGTATTTT.

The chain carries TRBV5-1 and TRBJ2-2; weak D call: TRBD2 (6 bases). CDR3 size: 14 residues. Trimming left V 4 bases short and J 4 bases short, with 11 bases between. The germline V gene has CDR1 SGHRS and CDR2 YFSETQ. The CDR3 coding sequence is TGCGCCAGCAGCCAACGGGACTTCACCGGGGAGCTGTTTTTT. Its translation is CASSQRDFTGELFF.

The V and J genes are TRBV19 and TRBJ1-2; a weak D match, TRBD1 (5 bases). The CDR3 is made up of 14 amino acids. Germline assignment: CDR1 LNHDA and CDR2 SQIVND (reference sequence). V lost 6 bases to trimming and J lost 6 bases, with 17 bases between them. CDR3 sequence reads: CASSNSGGANGYTF. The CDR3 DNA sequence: TGTGCCAGTAGCAACTCGGGGGGAGCCAATGGCTACACCTTC.

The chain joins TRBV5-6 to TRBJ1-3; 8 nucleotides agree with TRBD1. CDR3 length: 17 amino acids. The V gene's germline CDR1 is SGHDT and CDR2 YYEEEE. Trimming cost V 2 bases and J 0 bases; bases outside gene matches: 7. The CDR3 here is CASSFWTGIHSGNTIYF. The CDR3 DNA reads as TGTGCCAGCAGCTTCTGGACAGGGATACACTCTGGAAACACCATATATTTT.